This T cell receptor (beta chain) stems from a study of blood T cell repertoires in COVID-19. Across the study: COVID-19 samples collected from the United States, Italy and Spain covered acute and convalescent phases. In each case, the material was cDNA or gDNA derived from T cells, B-cell-depleted T cells, or PBMCs.

How the authors handled the data: Amplification of reference gene primers provided the estimated nucleated cell counts. Sequenced by immunoSEQ multiplex PCR; TCRdb stores in-frame clones only, minus some. That table gives V, J and clone size, and the DNA gave D and trimming. The sample comprises about 42,000 clones, around nine tenths of which are singletons, and approximately 0.4% rests with the top ten. The V and J ends lost 0 bases and 0 bases respectively, with 6 bases between them. The CDR3 sequence is 15 residues long. Germline V gene lookup returns CDR1 LGHNA and CDR2 YSLEER. The chain recombines TRBV4-3 with TRBJ2-1, with D possibly being TRBD2 (6 bases). This clonotype was obtained from a human donor in a cohort sampled during active COVID-19. Sequenced: peripheral blood. DNA of the CDR3: TGCGCCAGCAGCCAAGATAGCGGCTCCTACAATGAGCAGTTCTTC. As protein: CASSQDSGSYNEQFF.